The rows below give T cell receptor beta chains drawn from one sample of a study of shared clonotypes between healthy human individuals. Data came from immunoSEQ multiplex PCR; TCRdb stores just in-frame clones and leaves some out. The sample shows 1.4 million to 1.5 million clones, roughly 96% of them seen only once. Sample: naive CD4+ T cells sorted from blood. The receptor set was obtained from a man aged 30 to 45 in good health. The CDR3 runs from the conserved cysteine through the conserved F or W.

j_gene: TRBJ2-3; len: 14; v_gene: TRBV2; CDR3aa: CASRKTSGPDTQYF
j_gene: TRBJ2-1; len: 15; v_gene: TRBV30; CDR3aa: CAWSVKGGVGNEQFF
j_gene: TRBJ2-7; len: 13; v_gene: TRBV11-3; CDR3aa: CASSLSWGYEQYF
j_gene: TRBJ2-5; len: 16; v_gene: TRBV18; CDR3aa: CASSALASGREGSQYF
j_gene: TRBJ2-5; len: 15; v_gene: TRBV11-2; CDR3aa: CASSFFGNGIETQYF
j_gene: TRBJ2-1; len: 16; v_gene: TRBV10-1; CDR3aa: CASSRIAGALHNEQFF
j_gene: TRBJ1-4; len: 14; v_gene: TRBV5-4; CDR3aa: CASSLGGPGAELFF
j_gene: TRBJ1-4; len: 13; v_gene: TRBV11-1; CDR3aa: CASSLGAGEKLFF
j_gene: TRBJ2-7; len: 13; v_gene: TRBV5-4; CDR3aa: CASSLDQTGEQYF
j_gene: TRBJ1-1; len: 15; v_gene: TRBV9; CDR3aa: CASSPPTSMNTEAFF
j_gene: TRBJ2-7; len: 15; v_gene: TRBV5-5; CDR3aa: CASSLSAGGTYEQYF
j_gene: TRBJ1-4; len: 14; v_gene: TRBV5-4; CDR3aa: CASSTDRHGEKLFF
j_gene: TRBJ2-5; len: 16; v_gene: TRBV15; CDR3aa: CATSNPDRDSRETQYF
j_gene: TRBJ2-3; len: 14; v_gene: TRBV9; CDR3aa: CASSPRPSTDTQYF
j_gene: TRBJ2-7; len: 16; v_gene: TRBV7-2; CDR3aa: CASSLQTAGVWNEQYF
j_gene: TRBJ2-4; len: 14; v_gene: TRBV19; CDR3aa: CASMPLGEENIQYF
j_gene: TRBJ1-1; len: 12; v_gene: TRBV7-8; CDR3aa: CASSSHSDQAFF
j_gene: TRBJ1-2; len: 14; v_gene: TRBV7-9; CDR3aa: CASSLMTSNYGYTF
j_gene: TRBJ2-1; len: 13; v_gene: TRBV5-1; CDR3aa: CASQASGYNEQFF
j_gene: TRBJ2-6; len: 16; v_gene: TRBV5-1; CDR3aa: CASSLVDSSGANVLTF
j_gene: TRBJ2-1; len: 11; v_gene: TRBV18; CDR3aa: CASSPGQEQFF
j_gene: TRBJ2-6; len: 15; v_gene: TRBV6-1; CDR3aa: CASGLGGSGANVLTF
j_gene: TRBJ2-7; len: 14; v_gene: TRBV5-4; CDR3aa: CASSTDRSSYEQYF
j_gene: TRBJ1-4; len: 13; v_gene: TRBV6-5; CDR3aa: CASSPAINEKLFF
j_gene: TRBJ2-1; len: 17; v_gene: TRBV7-2; CDR3aa: CASSSRLAGAGYNEQFF
j_gene: TRBJ2-3; len: 13; v_gene: TRBV10-1; CDR3aa: CASGRQGTDTQYF
j_gene: TRBJ2-7; len: 11; v_gene: TRBV29-1; CDR3aa: CSVVRGYEQYF
j_gene: TRBJ2-7; len: 15; v_gene: TRBV19; CDR3aa: CASRALAVSPYEQYF